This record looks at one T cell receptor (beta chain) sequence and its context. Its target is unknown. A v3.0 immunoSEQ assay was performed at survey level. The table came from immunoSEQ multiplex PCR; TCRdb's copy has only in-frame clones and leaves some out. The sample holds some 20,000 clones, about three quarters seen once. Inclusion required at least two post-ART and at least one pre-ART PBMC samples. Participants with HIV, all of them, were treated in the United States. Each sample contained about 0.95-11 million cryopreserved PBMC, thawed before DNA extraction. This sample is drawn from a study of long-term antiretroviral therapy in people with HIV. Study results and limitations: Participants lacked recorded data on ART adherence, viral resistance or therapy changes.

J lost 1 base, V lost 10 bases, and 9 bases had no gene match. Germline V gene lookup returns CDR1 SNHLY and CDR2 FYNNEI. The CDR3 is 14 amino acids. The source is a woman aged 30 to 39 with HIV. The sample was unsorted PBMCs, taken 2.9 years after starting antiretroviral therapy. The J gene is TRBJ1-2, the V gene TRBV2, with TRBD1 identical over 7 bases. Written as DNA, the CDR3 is TGTGCCATCACAACGCAGGGGGGTAACTATGGCTACACCTTC. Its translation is CAITTQGGNYGYTF.